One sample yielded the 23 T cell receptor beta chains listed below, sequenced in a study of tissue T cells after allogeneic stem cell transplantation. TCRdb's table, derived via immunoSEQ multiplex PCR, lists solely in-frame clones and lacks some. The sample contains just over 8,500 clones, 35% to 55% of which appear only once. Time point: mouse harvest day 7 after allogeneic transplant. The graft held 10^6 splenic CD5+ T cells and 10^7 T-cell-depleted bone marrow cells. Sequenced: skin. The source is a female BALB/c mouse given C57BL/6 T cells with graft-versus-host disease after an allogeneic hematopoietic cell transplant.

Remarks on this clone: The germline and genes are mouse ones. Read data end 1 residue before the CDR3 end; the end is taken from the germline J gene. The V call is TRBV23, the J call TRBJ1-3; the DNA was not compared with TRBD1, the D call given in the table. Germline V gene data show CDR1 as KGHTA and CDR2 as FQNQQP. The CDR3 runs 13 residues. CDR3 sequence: CSSSQNRGNTLYF. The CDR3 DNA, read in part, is TGCTCCAGCAGTCAAAACAGGGGAAATACGCTCTAT.

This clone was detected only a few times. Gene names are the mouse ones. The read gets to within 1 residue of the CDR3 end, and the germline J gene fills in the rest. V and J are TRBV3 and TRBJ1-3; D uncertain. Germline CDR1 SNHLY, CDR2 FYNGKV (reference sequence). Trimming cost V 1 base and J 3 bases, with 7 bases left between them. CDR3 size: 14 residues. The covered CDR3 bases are TGTGCCAGCAGCTTAGGAGGGTTTGGAAATACGCTCTAT. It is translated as CASSLGGFGNTLY. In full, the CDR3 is CASSLGGFGNTLYF. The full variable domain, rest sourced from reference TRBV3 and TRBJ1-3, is GPKVLQIPSHQIIDMGQMVTLNCDPVSNHLYFYWYKQILGQQMEFLVNFYNGKVMEKSKLFKDQFSVERPDGSYFTLKIQPTALEDSAVYFCASSLGGFGNTLYFGEGSRLIVV.

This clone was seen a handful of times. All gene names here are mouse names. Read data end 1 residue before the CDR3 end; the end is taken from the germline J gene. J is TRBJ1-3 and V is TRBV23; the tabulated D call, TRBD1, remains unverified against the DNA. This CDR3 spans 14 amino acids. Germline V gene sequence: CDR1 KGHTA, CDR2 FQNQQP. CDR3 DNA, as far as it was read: TGCTCCAGCAGTCAGCCACATTCTGGAAATACGCTCTAT. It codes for CSSSQPHSGNTLY. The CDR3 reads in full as CSSSQPHSGNTLYF. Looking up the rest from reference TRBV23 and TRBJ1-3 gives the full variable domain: DAAVTQKPRYLIKMKGQEAEMKCIPEKGHTAVFWYQQKQSKELKFLIYFQNQQPLDQIDMVKERFSAVCPSSSLCSLGIRTCEAEDSALYLCSSSQPHSGNTLYFGEGSRLIVV.

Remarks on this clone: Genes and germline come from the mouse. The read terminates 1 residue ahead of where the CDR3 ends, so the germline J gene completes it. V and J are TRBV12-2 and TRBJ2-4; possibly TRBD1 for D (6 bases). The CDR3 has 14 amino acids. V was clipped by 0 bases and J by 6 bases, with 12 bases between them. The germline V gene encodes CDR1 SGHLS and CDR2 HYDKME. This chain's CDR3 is CASSLDSGENTLYF. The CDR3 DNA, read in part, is TGTGCCAGCTCTCTCGATTCAGGGGAGAACACCTTGTAC.

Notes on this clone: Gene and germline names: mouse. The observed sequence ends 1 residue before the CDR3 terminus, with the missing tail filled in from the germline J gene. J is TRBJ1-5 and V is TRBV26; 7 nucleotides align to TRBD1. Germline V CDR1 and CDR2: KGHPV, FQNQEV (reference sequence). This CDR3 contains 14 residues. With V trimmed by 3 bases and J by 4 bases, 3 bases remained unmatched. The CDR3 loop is CASSLPGQNQAPLF. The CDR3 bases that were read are TGTGCCAGCAGTCTCCCGGGACAGAACCAGGCTCCGCTT.

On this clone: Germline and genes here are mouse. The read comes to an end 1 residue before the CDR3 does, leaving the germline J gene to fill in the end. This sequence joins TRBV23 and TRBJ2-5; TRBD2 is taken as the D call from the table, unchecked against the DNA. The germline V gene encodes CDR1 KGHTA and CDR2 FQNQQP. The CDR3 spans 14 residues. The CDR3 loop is CSSSQQTGVDTQYF. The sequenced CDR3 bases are TGCTCCAGCAGTCAGCAAACTGGGGTAGACACCCAGTAC. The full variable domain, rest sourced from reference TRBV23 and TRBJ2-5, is DAAVTQKPRYLIKMKGQEAEMKCIPEKGHTAVFWYQQKQSKELKFLIYFQNQQPLDQIDMVKERFSAVCPSSSLCSLGIRTCEAEDSALYLCSSSQQTGVDTQYFGPGTRLLVL.

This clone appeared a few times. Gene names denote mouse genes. The CDR3 sequence: CASSPTRQGPNTGQLYF. The CDR3 bases that were read are TGTGCCAGCAGTCCGACTAGACAGGGACCAAACACCGGGCAGCTCTAC. The chain has TRBV26 and TRBJ2-2; 7 bases line up with TRBD1. From the germline J gene comes the end of the CDR3, since the read stops 1 residue before it. Germline values: CDR1 KGHPV, CDR2 FQNQEV (reference sequence). The J segment lost 0 bases and the V segment lost 4 bases, leaving 8 bases of the junction unmatched. This CDR3 is 17 amino acids long.

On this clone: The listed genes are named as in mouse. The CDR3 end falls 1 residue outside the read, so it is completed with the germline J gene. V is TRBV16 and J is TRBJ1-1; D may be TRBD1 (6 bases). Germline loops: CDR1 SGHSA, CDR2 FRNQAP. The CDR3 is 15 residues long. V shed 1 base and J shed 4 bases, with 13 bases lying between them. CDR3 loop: CASSLGGGGATEVFF. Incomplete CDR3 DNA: TGTGCAAGCAGCTTAGGGGGAGGGGGTGCCACAGAAGTCTTC.

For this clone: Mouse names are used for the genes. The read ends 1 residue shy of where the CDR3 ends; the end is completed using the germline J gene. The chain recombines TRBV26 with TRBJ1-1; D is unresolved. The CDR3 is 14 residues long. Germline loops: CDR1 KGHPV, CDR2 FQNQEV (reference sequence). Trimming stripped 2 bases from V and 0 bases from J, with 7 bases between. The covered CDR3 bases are TGTGCCAGCAGTCTGCACACTGCAAACACAGAAGTCTTC. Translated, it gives CASSLHTANTEVF. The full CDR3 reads CASSLHTANTEVFF.

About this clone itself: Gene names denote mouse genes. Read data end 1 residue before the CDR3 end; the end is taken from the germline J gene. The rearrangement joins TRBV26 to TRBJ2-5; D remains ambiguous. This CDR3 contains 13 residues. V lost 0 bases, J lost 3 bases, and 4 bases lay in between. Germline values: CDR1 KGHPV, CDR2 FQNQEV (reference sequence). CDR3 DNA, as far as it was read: TGTGCCAGCAGTCTGTCGACACAAGACACCCAGTAC. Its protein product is CASSLSTQDTQY. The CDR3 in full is CASSLSTQDTQYF.

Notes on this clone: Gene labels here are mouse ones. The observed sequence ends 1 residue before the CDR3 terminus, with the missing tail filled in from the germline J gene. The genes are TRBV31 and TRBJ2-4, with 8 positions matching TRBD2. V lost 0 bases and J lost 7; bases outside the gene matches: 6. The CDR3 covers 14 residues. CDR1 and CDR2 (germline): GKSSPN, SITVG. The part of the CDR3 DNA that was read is TGTGCCTGGAGTCTCTGGGGGGCGAGAGACACCTTGTAC. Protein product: CAWSLWGARDTLY. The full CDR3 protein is CAWSLWGARDTLYF.

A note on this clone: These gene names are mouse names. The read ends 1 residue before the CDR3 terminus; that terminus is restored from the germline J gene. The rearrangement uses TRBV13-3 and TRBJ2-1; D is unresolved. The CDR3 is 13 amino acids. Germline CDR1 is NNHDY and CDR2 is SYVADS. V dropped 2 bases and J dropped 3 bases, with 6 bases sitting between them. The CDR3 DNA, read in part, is TGTGCCAGCAGTGAGACAATCTATGCTGAGCAGTTC. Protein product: CASSETIYAEQF. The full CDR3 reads CASSETIYAEQFF.

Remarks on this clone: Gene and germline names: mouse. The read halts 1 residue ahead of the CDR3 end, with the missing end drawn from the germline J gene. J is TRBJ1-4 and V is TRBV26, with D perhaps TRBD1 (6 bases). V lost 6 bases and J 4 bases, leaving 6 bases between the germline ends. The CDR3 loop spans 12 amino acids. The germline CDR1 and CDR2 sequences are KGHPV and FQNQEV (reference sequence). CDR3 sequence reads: CASRDSNERLFF. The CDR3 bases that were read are TGTGCCAGCAGGGACAGCAACGAAAGATTATTT. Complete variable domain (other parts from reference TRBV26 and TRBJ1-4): NSKVIQTPRYLVKGQGQKAKMRCIPEKGHPVVFWYQQNKNNEFKFLINFQNQEVLQQIDMTEKRFSAECPSNSPCSLEIQSSEAGDSALYLCASRDSNERLFFGHGTKLSVL.

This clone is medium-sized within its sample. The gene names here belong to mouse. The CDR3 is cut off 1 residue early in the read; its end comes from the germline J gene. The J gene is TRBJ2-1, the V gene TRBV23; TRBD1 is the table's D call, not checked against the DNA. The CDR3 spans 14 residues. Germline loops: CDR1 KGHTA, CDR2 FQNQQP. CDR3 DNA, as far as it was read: TGCTCCAGCAGTCAAGACAGTAACTATGCTGAGCAGTTC. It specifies CSSSQDSNYAEQF. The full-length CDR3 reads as CSSSQDSNYAEQFF.

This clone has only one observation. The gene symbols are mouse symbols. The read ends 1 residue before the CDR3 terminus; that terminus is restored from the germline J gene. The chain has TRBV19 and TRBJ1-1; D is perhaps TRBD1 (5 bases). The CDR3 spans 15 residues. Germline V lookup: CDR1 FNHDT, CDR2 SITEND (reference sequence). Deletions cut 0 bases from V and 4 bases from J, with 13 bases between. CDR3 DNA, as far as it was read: TGTGCCAGCAGTATAGTTCCAGGGAAGGGCACAGAAGTCTTC. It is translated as CASSIVPGKGTEVF. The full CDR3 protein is CASSIVPGKGTEVFF. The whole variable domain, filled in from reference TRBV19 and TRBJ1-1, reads GGIITQTPKFLIGQEGQKLTLKCQQNFNHDTMYWYRQDSGKGLRLIYYSITENDLQKGDLSEGYDASREKKSSFSLTVTSAQKNEMAVFLCASSIVPGKGTEVFFGKGTRLTVV.

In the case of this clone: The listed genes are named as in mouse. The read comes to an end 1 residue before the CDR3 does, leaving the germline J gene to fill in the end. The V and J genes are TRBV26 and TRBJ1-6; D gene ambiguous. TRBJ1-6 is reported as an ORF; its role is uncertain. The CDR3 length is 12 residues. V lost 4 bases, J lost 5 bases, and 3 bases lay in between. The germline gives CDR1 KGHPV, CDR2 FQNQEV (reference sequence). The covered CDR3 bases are TGTGCCAGCAGTCAGAATAATTCGCCCCTCTAC. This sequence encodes CASSQNNSPLY. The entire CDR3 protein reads CASSQNNSPLYF.

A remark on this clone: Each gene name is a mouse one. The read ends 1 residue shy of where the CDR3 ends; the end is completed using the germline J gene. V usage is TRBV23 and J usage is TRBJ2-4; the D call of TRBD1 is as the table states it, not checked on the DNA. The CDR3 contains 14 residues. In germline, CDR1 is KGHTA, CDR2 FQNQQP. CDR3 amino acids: CSSSLRDNQNTLYF. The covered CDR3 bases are TGCTCCAGCAGTCTCCGGGACAATCAAAACACCTTGTAC.

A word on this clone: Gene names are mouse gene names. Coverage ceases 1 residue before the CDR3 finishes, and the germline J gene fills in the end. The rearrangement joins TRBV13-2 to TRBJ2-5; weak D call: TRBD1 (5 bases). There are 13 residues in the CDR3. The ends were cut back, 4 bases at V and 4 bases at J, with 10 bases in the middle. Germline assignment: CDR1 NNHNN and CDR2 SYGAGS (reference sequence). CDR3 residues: CASGQGGEDTQYF. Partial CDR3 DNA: TGTGCCAGCGGTCAGGGAGGGGAAGACACCCAGTAC.

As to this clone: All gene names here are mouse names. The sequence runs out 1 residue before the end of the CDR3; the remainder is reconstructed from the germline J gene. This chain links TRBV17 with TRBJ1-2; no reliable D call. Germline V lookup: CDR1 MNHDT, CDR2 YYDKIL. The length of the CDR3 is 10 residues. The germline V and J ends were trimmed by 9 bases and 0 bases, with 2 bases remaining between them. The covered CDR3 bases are TGTGCTAGGGCAAACTCCGACTACACC. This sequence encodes CARANSDYT. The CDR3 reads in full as CARANSDYTF. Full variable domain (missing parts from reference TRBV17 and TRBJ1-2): DTTVKQNPRYKLARVGKPVNLICSQTMNHDTMYWYQKKPNQAPKLLLFYYDKILNREADTFEKFQSSRPNNSFCSLYIGSAGLEYSAMYLCARANSDYTFGSGTRLLVI.

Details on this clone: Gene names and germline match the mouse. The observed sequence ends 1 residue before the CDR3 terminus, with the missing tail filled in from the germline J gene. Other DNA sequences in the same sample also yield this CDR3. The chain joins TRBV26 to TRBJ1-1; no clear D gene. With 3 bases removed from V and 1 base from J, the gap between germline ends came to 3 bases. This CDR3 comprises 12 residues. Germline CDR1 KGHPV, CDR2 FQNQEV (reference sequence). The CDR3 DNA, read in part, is TGTGCCAGCAGTCTAGGGAACACAGAAGTCTTC. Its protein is CASSLGNTEVF. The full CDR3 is CASSLGNTEVFF.

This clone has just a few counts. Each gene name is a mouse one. Here the CDR3 reads CASGDSGNTLYF. The CDR3 DNA, read in part, is TGTGCCAGCGGGGATTCTGGAAATACGCTCTAT. The chain carries TRBV26 and TRBJ1-3; D uncertain. The read gets to within 1 residue of the CDR3 end, and the germline J gene fills in the rest. Germline lookup yields CDR1 KGHPV and CDR2 FQNQEV (reference sequence). CDR3 length equals 12 residues. V lost 8 bases, J lost 0 bases, and 5 bases lay in between.

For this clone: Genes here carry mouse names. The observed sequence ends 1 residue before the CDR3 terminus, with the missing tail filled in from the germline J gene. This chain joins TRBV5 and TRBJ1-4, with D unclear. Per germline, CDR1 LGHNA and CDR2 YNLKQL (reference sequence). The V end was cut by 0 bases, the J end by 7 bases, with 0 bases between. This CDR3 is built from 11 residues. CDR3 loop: CASSQDERLFF. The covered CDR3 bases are TGTGCCAGCAGCCAAGACGAAAGATTATTT.

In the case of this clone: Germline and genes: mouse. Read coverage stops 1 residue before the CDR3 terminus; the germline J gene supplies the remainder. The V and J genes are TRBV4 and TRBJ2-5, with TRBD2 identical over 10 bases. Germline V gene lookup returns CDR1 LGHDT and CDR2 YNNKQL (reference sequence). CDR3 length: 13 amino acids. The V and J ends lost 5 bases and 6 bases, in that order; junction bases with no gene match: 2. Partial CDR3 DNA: TGTGCCAGCAGCGCGGACTGGGGGGACACCCAGTAC. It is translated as CASSADWGDTQY. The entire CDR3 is CASSADWGDTQYF. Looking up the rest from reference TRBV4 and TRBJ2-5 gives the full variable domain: ETAVFQTPNYHVTQVGNEVSFNCKQTLGHDTMYWYKQDSKKLLKIMFSYNNKQLIVNETVPRRFSPQSSDKAHLNLRIKSVEPEDSAVYLCASSADWGDTQYFGPGTRLLVL.